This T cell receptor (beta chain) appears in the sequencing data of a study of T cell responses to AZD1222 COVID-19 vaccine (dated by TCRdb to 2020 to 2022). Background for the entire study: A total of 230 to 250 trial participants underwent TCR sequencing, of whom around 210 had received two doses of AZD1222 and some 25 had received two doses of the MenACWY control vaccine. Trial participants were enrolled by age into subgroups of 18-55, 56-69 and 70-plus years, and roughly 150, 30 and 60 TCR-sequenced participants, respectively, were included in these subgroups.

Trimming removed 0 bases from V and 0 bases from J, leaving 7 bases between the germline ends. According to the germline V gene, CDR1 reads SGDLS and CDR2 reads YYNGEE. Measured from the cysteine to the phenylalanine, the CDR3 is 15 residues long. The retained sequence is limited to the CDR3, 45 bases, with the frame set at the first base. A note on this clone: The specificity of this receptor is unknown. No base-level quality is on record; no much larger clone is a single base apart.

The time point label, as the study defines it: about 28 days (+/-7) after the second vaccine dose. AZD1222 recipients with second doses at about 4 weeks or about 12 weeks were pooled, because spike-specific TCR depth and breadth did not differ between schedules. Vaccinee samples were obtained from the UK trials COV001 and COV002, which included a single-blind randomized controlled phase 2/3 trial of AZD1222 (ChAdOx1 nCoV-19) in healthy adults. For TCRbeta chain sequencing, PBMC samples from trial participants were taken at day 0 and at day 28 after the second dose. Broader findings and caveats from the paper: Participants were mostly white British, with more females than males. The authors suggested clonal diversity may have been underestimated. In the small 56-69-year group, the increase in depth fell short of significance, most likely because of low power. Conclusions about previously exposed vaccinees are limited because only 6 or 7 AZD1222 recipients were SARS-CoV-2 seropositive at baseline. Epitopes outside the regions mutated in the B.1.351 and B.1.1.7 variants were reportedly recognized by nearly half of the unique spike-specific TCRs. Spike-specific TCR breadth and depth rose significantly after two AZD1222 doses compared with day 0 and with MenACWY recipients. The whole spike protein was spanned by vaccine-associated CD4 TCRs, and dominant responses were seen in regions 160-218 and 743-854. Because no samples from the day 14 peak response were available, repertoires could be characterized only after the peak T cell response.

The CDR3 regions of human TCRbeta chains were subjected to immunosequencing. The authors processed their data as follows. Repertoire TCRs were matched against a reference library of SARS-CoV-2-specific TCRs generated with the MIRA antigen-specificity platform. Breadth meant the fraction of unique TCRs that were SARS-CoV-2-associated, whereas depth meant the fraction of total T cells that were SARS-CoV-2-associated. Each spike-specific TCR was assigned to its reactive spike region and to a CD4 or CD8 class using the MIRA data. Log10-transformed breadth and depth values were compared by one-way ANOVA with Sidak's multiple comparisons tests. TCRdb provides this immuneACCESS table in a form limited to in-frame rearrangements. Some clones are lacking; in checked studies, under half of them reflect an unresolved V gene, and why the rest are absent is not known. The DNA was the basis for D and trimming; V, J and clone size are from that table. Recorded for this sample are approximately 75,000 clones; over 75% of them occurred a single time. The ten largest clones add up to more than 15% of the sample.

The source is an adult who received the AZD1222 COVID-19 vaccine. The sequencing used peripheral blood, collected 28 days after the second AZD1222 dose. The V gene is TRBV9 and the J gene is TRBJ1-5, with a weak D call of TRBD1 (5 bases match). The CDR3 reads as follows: CASSVEGNSNQPQHF. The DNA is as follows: TGTGCCAGCAGCGTAGAGGGGAATAGCAATCAGCCCCAGCATTTT.